Below are 24 T cell receptor beta chains sequenced from a single sample in a study of CD8+ T cells in alopecia areata. RNA extraction and reverse transcription yielded cDNA as sequencing template. The protocol was immunoSEQ multiplex PCR, while the TCRdb copy is restricted to in-frame clones and leaves out a portion. The table lists 110,000 or so clones, roughly 69% of them singletons. The specimen was CD4+ T cells sorted from blood. These receptor sequences come from a human donor in good health.

The chain links TRBV7-9 to TRBJ2-5; D gene ambiguous. CDR1 is SEHNR, CDR2 FQNEAQ, per germline (reference sequence). The length of the CDR3 is 11 residues. The V end lost 3 bases, the J end lost 5 bases, and 4 bases lay between the germline ends. The DNA for the CDR3 is TGTGCCAGCAGCTTGGACGAGACCCAGTACTTC. It translates to CASSLDETQYF.

The rearrangement uses TRBV7-7 and TRBJ2-2, with 9 positions matching TRBD2. The germline CDR1 and CDR2 sequences are SSHAT and FNYEAQ (reference sequence). The CDR3 length is 16 residues. J was trimmed by 2 bases and V by 5 bases; bases with no gene match: 6. CDR3 loop: CASSPRLAVNTGELFF. As DNA, the CDR3 is TGTGCCAGCAGCCCCCGACTAGCGGTTAACACCGGGGAGCTGTTTTTT.

V is TRBV10-2 and J is TRBJ1-1, with unresolved D. V shed 3 bases and J shed 0 bases, with 2 bases lying between them. The CDR3 consists of 12 residues. CDR1 is WSHSY, CDR2 SAAADI, per germline. Here the CDR3 DNA reads TGCGCCAGCAGTGATATGAACACTGAAGCTTTCTTT. Its protein is CASSDMNTEAFF.

This clone occurred a few times. The chain employs TRBV9 and TRBJ2-5; D is undetermined. The CDR3 is 13 amino acids. Germline values: CDR1 SGDLS, CDR2 YYNGEE. Trimming left V 3 bases short and J 5 bases short, with 11 bases between. DNA for the CDR3: TGTGCCAGCAGCGCCTCATTGGAGGAGACCCAGTACTTC. Translated: CASSASLEETQYF.

This clone appeared once. The rearrangement uses TRBV29-1 and TRBJ1-5; 7 nucleotides line up with TRBD1. CDR3 size: 14 residues. The V gene's germline CDR1 is SQVTM and CDR2 ANQGSEA. Trimming cost V 6 bases and J 0 bases; bases outside gene matches: 5. CDR3: CSVAGTASNQPQHF. The CDR3 DNA is TGCAGCGTCGCAGGGACAGCTAGCAATCAGCCCCAGCATTTT.

The gene calls are TRBV5-6 and TRBJ1-3; 9 nucleotides align to TRBD1. With V trimmed by 4 bases and J by 2 bases, 7 bases remained unmatched. Germline CDR1 SGHDT, CDR2 YYEEEE. This CDR3 is 16 amino acids long. The chain's CDR3 is CASSPLDRGTGNTIYF. For the CDR3, the DNA is TGTGCCAGCAGCCCCCTGGACAGGGGCACTGGAAACACCATATATTTT.

This clone was detected only once. The chain joins TRBV11-2 to TRBJ2-2, with D hard to call. Germline V lookup: CDR1 SGHAT, CDR2 FQNNGV. V lost 7 bases and J lost 9, with 12 bases in between. The CDR3 length is 12 residues. The CDR3 DNA reads as TGTGCCAGCATCAACTATCGGCGGGAGCTGTTTTTT. Its translation: CASINYRRELFF.

This chain links TRBV6-1 with TRBJ1-6; D gene ambiguous. From germline, CDR1 is MNHNS and CDR2 SASEGT. The CDR3 contains 14 residues. The V end lost 6 bases, the J end lost 9 bases, and 15 bases lay between the germline ends. CDR3 loop: CASREAGEGSPLHF. The DNA of the CDR3 is TGTGCCAGCAGGGAGGCCGGTGAAGGTTCACCCCTCCACTTT.

The CDR3 nucleotides read TGTGCCAGCACCCTGCCAGGGGCAGTAGCCAAAAACATTCAGTACTTC. Its protein product is CASTLPGAVAKNIQYF. This chain uses TRBV7-4 with TRBJ2-4; D is possibly TRBD1 (6 bases). V was clipped by 7 bases and J by 0 bases, with 16 bases between them. The CDR3 sequence is 16 residues long. Germline loops: CDR1 SGHVT, CDR2 SQSDAQ.

The chain has TRBV2 and TRBJ1-4, with TRBD1 as a possible D gene (6 bases). CDR3 length equals 14 residues. Germline CDR1 reads SNHLY; CDR2 reads FYNNEI. Trimming removed 8 bases from V and 6 bases from J, with 16 bases in between. The CDR3: CASPAREGDEKLFF. The CDR3 DNA is TGTGCCAGCCCGGCCCGGGAGGGGGATGAAAAACTGTTTTTT.

The V gene is TRBV27, the J gene TRBJ2-5, with 12 bases identical to TRBD2. V lost 8 bases, J lost 1 base, and 5 bases stayed unmatched. The CDR3 consists of 15 residues. Germline V gives CDR1 MNHEY, CDR2 SMNVEV (reference sequence). CDR3 DNA sequence: TGTGCCAGCCGACTAGCGGGGGACGTCCAAGAGACCCAGTACTTC. This translates into CASRLAGDVQETQYF.

V and J are TRBV30 and TRBJ2-1; a possible D gene is TRBD1 (6 bases). Germline V lookup: CDR1 GTSNPN, CDR2 SVGIG (reference sequence). This CDR3 is built from 16 residues. Trimming cost V 0 bases and J 4 bases, with 16 bases left between them. The CDR3 region has the DNA TGTGCCTGGAGTGTAGTAGCTGGGGGCGCATACAATGAGCAGTTCTTC. It is translated as CAWSVVAGGAYNEQFF.

This clone came up a few times. The genes are TRBV7-2 and TRBJ1-2, with 8 bases that match TRBD1. Germline CDR1 and CDR2: SGHTA and FQGNSA. Losses at the gene ends were 6 bases for V and 1 base for J; bases not matched to a gene: 4. CDR3 length: 14 residues. CDR3 nucleotides: TGTGCCAGCAGTACAGGGGGACATAACTATGGCTACACCTTC. Its translation: CASSTGGHNYGYTF. The full variable domain, in which reference TRBV7-2 and TRBJ1-2 provide the parts outside the CDR3, is GAGVSQSPSNKVTEKGKDVELRCDPISGHTALYWYRQSLGQGLEFLIYFQGNSAPDKSGLPSDRFSAERTGGSVSTLTIQRTQQEDSAVYLCASSTGGHNYGYTFGSGTRLTVV.

This sequence joins TRBV19 and TRBJ2-1; D not resolved. Trimming cost V 6 bases and J 6 bases, with 12 bases left between them. The CDR3 runs 13 residues. Per the germline V gene, CDR1 is LNHDA and CDR2 is SQIVND (reference sequence). CDR3 sequence: CASSVATGNEQFF. DNA for the CDR3: TGTGCCAGTAGCGTTGCTACCGGCAATGAGCAGTTCTTC.

The genes are TRBV19 and TRBJ1-5; D remains unclear. Trimming left V 1 base short and J 5 bases short, with 12 bases between. The CDR3 is made up of 15 amino acids. Looked up from germline, CDR1 is LNHDA and CDR2 is SQIVND (reference sequence). CDR3 protein: CASSIALTRDQPQHF. The CDR3 DNA sequence: TGTGCCAGTAGTATAGCCTTGACTCGTGATCAGCCCCAGCATTTT.

The chain links TRBV6-6 to TRBJ1-6; D remains ambiguous. Trimming removed 2 bases at V and 0 bases at J, with 8 bases between. CDR3 length: 16 amino acids. Germline V lookup: CDR1 MNHNY, CDR2 SVGAGI (reference sequence). CDR3 protein: CASSYPESSYNSPLHF. The CDR3 nucleotides are TGTGCCAGCAGTTACCCGGAAAGCTCCTATAATTCACCCCTCCACTTT.

The V call is TRBV15, the J call TRBJ2-2; 9 positions agree with TRBD1. CDR3 length: 16 residues. J lost 2 bases, V lost 2 bases, and 3 bases had no gene match. Germline loops: CDR1 LNHNV, CDR2 YYDKDF (reference sequence). The CDR3 bases are TGTGCCACCAGCAGACCGGGACAGGGTAACACCGGGGAGCTGTTTTTT. Translating it yields CATSRPGQGNTGELFF.

In this sample, this clone turned up many times. This rearrangement joins TRBV2 to TRBJ2-7; D is ambiguous. The germline V and J ends were trimmed by 4 bases and 2 bases, with 9 bases remaining between them. Germline-derived CDR1 and CDR2 are SNHLY and FYNNEI. This CDR3 contains 13 residues. The CDR3 sequence is CASSGVQTYEQYF. The CDR3 DNA follows: TGTGCCAGCAGTGGCGTGCAAACCTACGAGCAGTACTTC.

This chain links TRBV2 with TRBJ2-7; the match to TRBD1 covers 9 bases. CDR3 length: 14 residues. Trimming removed 6 bases from V and 2 bases from J; junction bases left unmatched: 5. Germline values: CDR1 SNHLY, CDR2 FYNNEI. Here the CDR3 DNA reads TGTGCCAGCAGGGGGACAGGGCTAACCTACGAGCAGTACTTC. Amino acid sequence: CASRGTGLTYEQYF.

This chain uses TRBV6-1 with TRBJ2-2; D is perhaps TRBD2 (6 bases). Germline CDR1 and CDR2: MNHNS and SASEGT. Trimming removed 2 bases from V and 5 bases from J, with 12 bases in between. This CDR3 spans 15 amino acids. CDR3 DNA sequence: TGTGCCAGCAGTGAAAGAGGAGGGAGGACCGGGGAGCTGTTTTTT. This gives the protein CASSERGGRTGELFF.

This chain uses TRBV5-1 with TRBJ1-1, with unresolved D. The ends were cut back, 0 bases at V and 7 bases at J, with 4 bases in the middle. This CDR3 is 11 amino acids long. CDR1 SGHRS and CDR2 YFSETQ come from the germline V gene. CDR3 in DNA: TGCGCCAGCAGCTTGGGACATGAAGCTTTCTTT. Protein product: CASSLGHEAFF.

There are a few counts of this clone. The rearrangement links TRBV5-1 to TRBJ2-3; D ambiguous. CDR1 and CDR2 (germline): SGHRS, YFSETQ. The V end was cut by 2 bases, the J end by 1 base, with 11 bases between. This CDR3 has 15 amino acids. The CDR3 sequence: CASSFSTGGTDTQYF. The CDR3 DNA reads TGCGCCAGCAGCTTCTCGACCGGAGGCACAGATACGCAGTATTTT.

The rearrangement joins TRBV30 to TRBJ1-5, with 8 bases lining up with TRBD1. The CDR3 sequence is 13 residues long. Germline V lookup: CDR1 GTSNPN, CDR2 SVGIG (reference sequence). The V and J ends lost 2 bases and 9 bases, in that order; junction bases with no gene match: 6. The CDR3 sequence is CAWSTTGGRPQHF. DNA for the CDR3: TGTGCCTGGAGTACAACAGGGGGTAGGCCCCAGCATTTT.

The CDR3 DNA follows: TGTGCCAGCTCAGTAGACAGGGGGCTAAATCAGCCCCAGCATTTT. It encodes CASSVDRGLNQPQHF. The V and J genes are TRBV18 and TRBJ1-5; 10 bases are shared with TRBD1. Looked up from germline, CDR1 is KGHSH and CDR2 is LQKENI. The CDR3 runs to 15 residues. Unmatched junction bases numbered 5, after V lost 5 bases and J lost 4 bases.